This T cell receptor beta chain was captured by sequencing in a study of blood T cell repertoires in COVID-19. Study in general: COVID-19 samples collected from the United States, Italy and Spain covered acute and convalescent phases. T cells, B-cell-depleted T cells, or PBMCs supplied cDNA or gDNA.

Seattle patients were enrolled while actively infected and followed longitudinally. The assay was immunoSEQ multiplex PCR, and TCRdb's table has in-frame clones only and misses some. Among around 260,000 clones listed, over 80% were seen once. CDR3 size: 12 residues. V gave up 8 bases and J gave up 2 bases, with 8 bases separating them. Per germline, CDR1 MNHEY and CDR2 SMNVEV (reference sequence). The sample comprised peripheral blood. The chain has TRBV27 and TRBJ2-3; D unresolved. This clonotype was obtained from a woman aged 70-85 years with COVID-19, enrolled during active disease. The CDR3 nucleotides read TGTGCCAGCGGGCCTCTCACAGATACGCAGTATTTT. Protein sequence: CASGPLTDTQYF.